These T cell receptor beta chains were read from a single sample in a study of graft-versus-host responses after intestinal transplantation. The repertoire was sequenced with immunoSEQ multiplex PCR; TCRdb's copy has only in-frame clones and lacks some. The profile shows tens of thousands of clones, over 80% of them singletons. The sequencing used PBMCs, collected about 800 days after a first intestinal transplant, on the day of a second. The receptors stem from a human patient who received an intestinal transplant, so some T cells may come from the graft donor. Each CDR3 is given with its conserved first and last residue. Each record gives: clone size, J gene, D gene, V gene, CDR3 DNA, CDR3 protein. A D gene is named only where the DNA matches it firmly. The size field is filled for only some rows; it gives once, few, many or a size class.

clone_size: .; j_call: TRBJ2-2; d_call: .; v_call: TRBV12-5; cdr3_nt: TGTGCTAGTGGTTTGGTACAAGGCCAGAACACCGGGGAGCTGTTTTTT; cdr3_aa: CASGLVQGQNTGELFF
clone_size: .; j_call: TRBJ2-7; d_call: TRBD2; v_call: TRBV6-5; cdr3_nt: TGTGCCAGCAGTTACCGGACTAGTGGTCGGTACGAGCAGTACTTC; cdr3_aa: CASSYRTSGRYEQYF
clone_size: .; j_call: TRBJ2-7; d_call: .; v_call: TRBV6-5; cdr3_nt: TGTGCCAGCAGCTCGGGGGGCCTCTTCTACGAGCAGTACTTC; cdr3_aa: CASSSGGLFYEQYF
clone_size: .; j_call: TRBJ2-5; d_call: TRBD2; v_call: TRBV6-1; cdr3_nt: TGTGCCAGCGGGAGGGGTGATAAAGAGACCCAGTACTTC; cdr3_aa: CASGRGDKETQYF
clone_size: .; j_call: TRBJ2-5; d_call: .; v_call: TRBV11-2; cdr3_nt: TGTGCCAGCAGCTTAGCTGTAACCTCAGAGACCCAGTACTTC; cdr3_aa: CASSLAVTSETQYF
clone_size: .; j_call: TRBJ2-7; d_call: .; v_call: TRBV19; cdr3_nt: TGTGCCAGTAGTATGGACTCACCAGGTTCCTACGAGCAGTACTTC; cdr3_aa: CASSMDSPGSYEQYF
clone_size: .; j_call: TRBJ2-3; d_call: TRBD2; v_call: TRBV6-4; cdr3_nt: TGTGCCAGCAGTCCACTAGCGGGAGATGGTACAGATACGCAGTATTTT; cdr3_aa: CASSPLAGDGTDTQYF
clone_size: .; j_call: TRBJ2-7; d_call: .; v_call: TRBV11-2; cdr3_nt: TGTGCCAGCAGCTTAAGGGGAATTTCCTACGAGCAGTACTTC; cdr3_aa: CASSLRGISYEQYF
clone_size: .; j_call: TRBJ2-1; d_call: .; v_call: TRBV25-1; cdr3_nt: TGTGCCAGCAGTAAGCAGTCCCCCTACAATGAGCAGTTCTTC; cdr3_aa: CASSKQSPYNEQFF
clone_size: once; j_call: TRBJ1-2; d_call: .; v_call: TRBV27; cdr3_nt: TGTGCCAGCAGTCCGGACCTTGGGACAAGCCCTGGCTACACCTTC; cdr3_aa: CASSPDLGTSPGYTF
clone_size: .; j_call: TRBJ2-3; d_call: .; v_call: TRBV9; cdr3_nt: TGTGCCAGCAGCAACACGAAGGCTGGGAGCACAGATACGCAGTATTTT; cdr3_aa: CASSNTKAGSTDTQYF
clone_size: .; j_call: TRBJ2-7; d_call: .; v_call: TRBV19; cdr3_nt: TGTGCCAGTAGTACCTCGATGGATTTCTACGAGCAGTACTTC; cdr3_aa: CASSTSMDFYEQYF
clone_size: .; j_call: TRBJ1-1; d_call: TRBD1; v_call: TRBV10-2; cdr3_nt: TGCGCCAGCAGCTACCAGACAGGGGTTTGGACTGAAGCTTTCTTT; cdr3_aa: CASSYQTGVWTEAFF
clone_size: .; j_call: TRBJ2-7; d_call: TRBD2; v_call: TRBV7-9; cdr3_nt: TGTGCCAGCAGCTTAGGCACTAGCGGTACCTACGAGCAGTACTTC; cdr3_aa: CASSLGTSGTYEQYF
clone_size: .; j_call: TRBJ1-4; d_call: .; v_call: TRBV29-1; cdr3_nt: TGCAGCGTTGGTCGGGCAGCAAATGAAAAACTGTTTTTT; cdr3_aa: CSVGRAANEKLFF
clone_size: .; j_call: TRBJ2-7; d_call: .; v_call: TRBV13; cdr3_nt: TGTGCCAGCAGCTTAGTCAACTACGAGCAGTACTTC; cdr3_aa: CASSLVNYEQYF
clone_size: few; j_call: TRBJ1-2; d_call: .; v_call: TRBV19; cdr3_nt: TGTGCCAGTAGTTTCAAATATGGCTACACCTTC; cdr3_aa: CASSFKYGYTF
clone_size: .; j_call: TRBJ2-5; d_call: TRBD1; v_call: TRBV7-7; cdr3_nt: TGTGCTAGCAGCTTATATTCCGGTTCGGGACAGGGGGCCGGTAGGGAGACCCAGTACTTC; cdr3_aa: CASSLYSGSGQGAGRETQYF
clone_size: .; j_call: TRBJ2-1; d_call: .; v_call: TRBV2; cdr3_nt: TGTGCCAGCAAGGGAGCTTTGAGCTCCTACAATGAGCAGTTCTTC; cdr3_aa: CASKGALSSYNEQFF
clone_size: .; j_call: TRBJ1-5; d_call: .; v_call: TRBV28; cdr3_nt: TGTGCCAGCAGTTTACCCAATCAGCCCCAGCATTTT; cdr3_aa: CASSLPNQPQHF
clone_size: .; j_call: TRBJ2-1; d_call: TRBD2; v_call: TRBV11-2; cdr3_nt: TGTGCCAGCAGCTTCCCGCGACTAGCGGGGCCTGAGCAGTTCTTC; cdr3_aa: CASSFPRLAGPEQFF
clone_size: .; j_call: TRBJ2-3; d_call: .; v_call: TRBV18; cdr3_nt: TGTGCCAGCTCACCGGTTACAGGTCCAAGCACAGATACGCAGTATTTT; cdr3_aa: CASSPVTGPSTDTQYF
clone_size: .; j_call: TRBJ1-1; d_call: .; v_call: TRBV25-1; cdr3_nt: TGTGCCAGCAGTGTAGCTCTGAACACTGAAGCTTTCTTT; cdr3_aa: CASSVALNTEAFF
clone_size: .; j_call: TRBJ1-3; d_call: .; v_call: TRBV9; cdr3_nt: TGTGCCAGCAGCGTATGGGGAGACTCTGGAAACACCATATATTTT; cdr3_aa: CASSVWGDSGNTIYF
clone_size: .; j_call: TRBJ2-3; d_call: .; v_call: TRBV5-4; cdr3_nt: TGTGCCAGCAGGAAACAGGGATCTAGCACAGATACGCAGTATTTT; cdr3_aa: CASRKQGSSTDTQYF
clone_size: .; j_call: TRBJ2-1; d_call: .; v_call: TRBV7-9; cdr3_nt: TGTGCCAGCAGCTTAGTAGCAACCCTCAACAATGAGCAGTTCTTC; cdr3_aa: CASSLVATLNNEQFF
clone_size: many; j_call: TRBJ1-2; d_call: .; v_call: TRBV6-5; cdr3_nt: TGTGCCAGCAGTTACAGGGATAACTATGGCTACACCTTC; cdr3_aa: CASSYRDNYGYTF
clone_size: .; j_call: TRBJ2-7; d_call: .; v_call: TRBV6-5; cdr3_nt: TGTGCCAGCAAGGGCAGGGGGGTAACCTACGAGCAGTACTTC; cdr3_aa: CASKGRGVTYEQYF
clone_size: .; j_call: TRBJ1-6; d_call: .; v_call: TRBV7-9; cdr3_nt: TGTGCCAGCAGCTCAGGACGGGAGGATAATTCACCCCTCCACTTT; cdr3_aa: CASSSGREDNSPLHF
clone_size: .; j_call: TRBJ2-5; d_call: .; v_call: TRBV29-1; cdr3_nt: TGCAGCGCTCGACTGGACCAAGAGACCCAGTACTTC; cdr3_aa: CSARLDQETQYF
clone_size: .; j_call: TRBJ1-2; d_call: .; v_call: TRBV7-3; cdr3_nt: TGTGCCAGCAGCTTATTAGTAGGGGGGCGGTGGCCCTATGGCTACACCTTC; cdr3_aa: CASSLLVGGRWPYGYTF
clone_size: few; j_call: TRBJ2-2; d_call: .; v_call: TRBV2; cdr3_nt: TGTGCCAGCAGCGGATCAATCCTGAACACCGGGGAGCTGTTTTTT; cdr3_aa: CASSGSILNTGELFF
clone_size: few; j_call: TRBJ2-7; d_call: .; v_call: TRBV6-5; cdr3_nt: TGTGCCAGCAGTTACTCGGTTGGACGGATTTACGAGCAGTACTTC; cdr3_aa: CASSYSVGRIYEQYF
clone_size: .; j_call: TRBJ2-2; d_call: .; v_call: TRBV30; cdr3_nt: TGTGCCTGGAGTCCTAGCTTGGAGCTGTTTTTT; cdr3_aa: CAWSPSLELFF
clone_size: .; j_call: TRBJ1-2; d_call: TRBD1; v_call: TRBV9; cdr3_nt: TGTGCCAGCAGCGGGACAGGCAAAGAGAACTATGGCTACACCTTC; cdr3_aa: CASSGTGKENYGYTF
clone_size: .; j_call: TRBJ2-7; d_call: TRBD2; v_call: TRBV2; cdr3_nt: TGTGCCAGCAGTGAAGCAAGCGGGATTGGCGCCTACGAGCAGTACTTC; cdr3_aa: CASSEASGIGAYEQYF
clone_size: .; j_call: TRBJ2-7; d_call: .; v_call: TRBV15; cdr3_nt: TGTGCCACCAGCAGAGATTTAGGCGGTTACTCCTACGAGCAGTACTTC; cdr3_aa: CATSRDLGGYSYEQYF
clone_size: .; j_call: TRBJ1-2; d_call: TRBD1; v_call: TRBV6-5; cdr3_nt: TGTGCCAGCAGTTACTTGACAGGGGATGGCTACACCTTC; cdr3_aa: CASSYLTGDGYTF
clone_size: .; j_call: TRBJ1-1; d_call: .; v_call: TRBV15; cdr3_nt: TGTGCCACCAGCAGAACAGGGAGCGGGATTTTACGTACCACTGAAGCTTTCTTT; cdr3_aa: CATSRTGSGILRTTEAFF
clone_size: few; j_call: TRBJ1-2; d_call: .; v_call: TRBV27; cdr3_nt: TGTGCCAGCAGTTGGGGGGGTTCGAGCTATGGCTACACCTTC; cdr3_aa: CASSWGGSSYGYTF
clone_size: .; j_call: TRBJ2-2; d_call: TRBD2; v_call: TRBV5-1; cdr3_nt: TGCGCCAGCAGCTTTTTAGCGGGAGGGGCTGGCACCGGGGAGCTGTTTTTT; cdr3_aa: CASSFLAGGAGTGELFF
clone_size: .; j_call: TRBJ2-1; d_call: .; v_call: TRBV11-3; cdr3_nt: TGTGCCAGCAGCCCCCGGGGGATCTCGCATAATGAGCAGTTCTTC; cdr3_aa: CASSPRGISHNEQFF
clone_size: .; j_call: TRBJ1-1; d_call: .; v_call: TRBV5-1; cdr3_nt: TGCGCCAGCAGCTTGGATCTGCAGGCGTGGAGAGAAGCTTTCTTT; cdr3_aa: CASSLDLQAWREAFF
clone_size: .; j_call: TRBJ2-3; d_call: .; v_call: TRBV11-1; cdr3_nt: TGTGCCAGCAGCGGCCAGGGCCCAGATACGCAGTATTTT; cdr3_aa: CASSGQGPDTQYF
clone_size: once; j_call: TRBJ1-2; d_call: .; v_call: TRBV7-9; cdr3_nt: TGTGCCAGAGACAGTTTCCACACCTTC; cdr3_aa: CARDSFHTF
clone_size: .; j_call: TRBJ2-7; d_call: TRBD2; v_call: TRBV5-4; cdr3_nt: TGTGCCAGCAGCTCGGGACTAGCGGGCCTCTTCGAGCAGTACTTC; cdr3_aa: CASSSGLAGLFEQYF
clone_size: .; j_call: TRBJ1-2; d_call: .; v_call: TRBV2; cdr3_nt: TGTGCCCGAAAAGGGCAGAGCTTTACGGACTATGGCTACACCTTC; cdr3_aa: CARKGQSFTDYGYTF
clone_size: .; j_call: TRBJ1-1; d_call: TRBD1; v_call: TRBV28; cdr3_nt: TGTGCCAGCACCGCGAGTCCTGGGGAGAGGGGGCGTTTCTTT; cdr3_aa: CASTASPGERGRFF
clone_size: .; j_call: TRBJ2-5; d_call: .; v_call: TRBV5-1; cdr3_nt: TGCGCCAGCAGCTTGGTTCCCGCCCAAGAGACCCAGTACTTC; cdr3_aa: CASSLVPAQETQYF
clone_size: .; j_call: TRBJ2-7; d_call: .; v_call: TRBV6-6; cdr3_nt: TGTGCCAGCAGTTATGGCGACACGCGATTCTACGAGCAGTACTTC; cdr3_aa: CASSYGDTRFYEQYF
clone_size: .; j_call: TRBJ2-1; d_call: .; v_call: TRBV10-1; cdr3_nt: TGCGCCAGCAGTGCCCTAGGTCTTGATGAGCAGTTCTTC; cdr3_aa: CASSALGLDEQFF
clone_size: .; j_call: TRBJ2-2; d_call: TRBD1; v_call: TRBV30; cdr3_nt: TGTGCCTGTCTGACAGGGGCGACGAACACCGGGGAGCTGTTTTTT; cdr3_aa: CACLTGATNTGELFF
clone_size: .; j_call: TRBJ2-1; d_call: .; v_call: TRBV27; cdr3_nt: TGTGCCAGCAGTCGAGCGGGTTCGTACAATGAGCAGTTCTTC; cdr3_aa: CASSRAGSYNEQFF
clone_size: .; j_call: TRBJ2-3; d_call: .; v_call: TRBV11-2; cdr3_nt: TGTGCCAGCAGCTTAGTCGGGGCAGATACGCAGTATTTT; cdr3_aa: CASSLVGADTQYF
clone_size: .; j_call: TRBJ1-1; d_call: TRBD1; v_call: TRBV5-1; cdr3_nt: TGCGCCAGCAGCTGGGGACAGGGGTTAAATGAAGCTTTCTTT; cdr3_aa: CASSWGQGLNEAFF
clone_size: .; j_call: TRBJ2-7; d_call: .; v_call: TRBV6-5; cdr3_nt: TGTGCCAGCAGTTACTCAAAAGGCTCGTACGAGCAGTACTTC; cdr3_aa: CASSYSKGSYEQYF
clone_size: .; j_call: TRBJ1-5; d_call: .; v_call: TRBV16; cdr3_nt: TGTGCCAGCAGCCGACAGCCGTATAGCAATCAGCCCCAGCATTTT; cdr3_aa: CASSRQPYSNQPQHF
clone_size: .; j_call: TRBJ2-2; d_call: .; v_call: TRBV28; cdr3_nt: TGTGCCAGCAGTTTATCTTCGGCAGGGCAGCTGTTTTTT; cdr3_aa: CASSLSSAGQLFF
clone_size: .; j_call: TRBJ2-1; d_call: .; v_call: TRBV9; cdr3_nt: TGTGCCAGCAGCGTCGGAGTCGTATCGGGGTCCTACAATGAGCAGTTCTTC; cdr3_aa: CASSVGVVSGSYNEQFF